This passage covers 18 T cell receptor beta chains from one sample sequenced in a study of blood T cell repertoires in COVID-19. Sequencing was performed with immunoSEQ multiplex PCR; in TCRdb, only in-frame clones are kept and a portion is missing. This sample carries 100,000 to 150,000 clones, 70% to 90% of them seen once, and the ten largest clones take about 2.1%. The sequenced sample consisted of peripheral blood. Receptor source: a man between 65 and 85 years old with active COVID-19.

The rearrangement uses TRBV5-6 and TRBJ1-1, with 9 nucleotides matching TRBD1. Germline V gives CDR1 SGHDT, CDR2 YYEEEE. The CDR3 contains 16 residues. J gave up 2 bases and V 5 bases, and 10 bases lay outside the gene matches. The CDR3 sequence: CASSYANRGRNTEAFF. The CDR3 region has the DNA TGTGCCAGCAGTTACGCTAACAGGGGGCGAAACACTGAAGCTTTCTTT.

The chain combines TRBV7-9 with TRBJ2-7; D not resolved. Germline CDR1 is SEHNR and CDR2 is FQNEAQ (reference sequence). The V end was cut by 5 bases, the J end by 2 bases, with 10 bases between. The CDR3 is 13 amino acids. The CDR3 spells CASSPTPAYEQYF. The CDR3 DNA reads TGTGCCAGCAGCCCTACTCCGGCCTACGAGCAGTACTTC.

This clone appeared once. In DNA form, the CDR3 reads TGTGCCAGCAGCCTATCCCCCGGGACTCCCTACGAGCAGTACTTC. Translation gives CASSLSPGTPYEQYF. The J gene is TRBJ2-7, the V gene TRBV7-3; D perhaps matches TRBD2 (6 bases). This CDR3 has 15 amino acids. V lost 5 bases, J lost 2 bases, and 16 bases lay in between. CDR1 and CDR2 (germline): SGHTA, FQGTGA.

The CDR3 DNA is TGTGCCAGCAGCCAAGTCTTAGGCGGGGGAACTGAGCAGTTCTTC. It is translated as CASSQVLGGGTEQFF. The chain links TRBV3-1 (or the pseudogene TRBV3-2) to TRBJ2-1; 7 nucleotides agree with TRBD2. Unmatched junction bases numbered 9, after V lost 1 base and J lost 9 bases. This CDR3 region has 15 residues. The V gene's germline CDR1 is LGHDT and CDR2 YNNKEL (reference sequence).

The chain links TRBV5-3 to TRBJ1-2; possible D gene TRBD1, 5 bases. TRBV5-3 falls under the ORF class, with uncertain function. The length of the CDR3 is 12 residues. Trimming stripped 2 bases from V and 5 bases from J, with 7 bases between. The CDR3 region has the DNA TGTGCCAGAAGCTTACGGGGGTATGGCTACACCTTC. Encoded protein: CARSLRGYGYTF.

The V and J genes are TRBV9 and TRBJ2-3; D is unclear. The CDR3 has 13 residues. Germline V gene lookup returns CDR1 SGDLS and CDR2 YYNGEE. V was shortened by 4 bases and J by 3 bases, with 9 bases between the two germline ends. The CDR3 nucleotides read TGTGCCAGCAGCTACAGAGATACAGATACGCAGTATTTT. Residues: CASSYRDTDTQYF. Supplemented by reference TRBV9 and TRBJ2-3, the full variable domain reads DSGVTQTPKHLITATGQRVTLRCSPRSGDLSVYWYQQSLDQGLQFLIQYYNGEERAKGNILERFSAQQFPDLHSELNLSSLELGDSALYFCASSYRDTDTQYFGPGTRLTVL.

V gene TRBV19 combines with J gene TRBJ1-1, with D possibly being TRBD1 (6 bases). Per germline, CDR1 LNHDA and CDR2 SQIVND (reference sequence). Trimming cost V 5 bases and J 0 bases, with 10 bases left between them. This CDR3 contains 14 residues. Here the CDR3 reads CASSPDSMNTEAFF. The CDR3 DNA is TGTGCCAGTAGTCCGGACAGCATGAACACTGAAGCTTTCTTT.

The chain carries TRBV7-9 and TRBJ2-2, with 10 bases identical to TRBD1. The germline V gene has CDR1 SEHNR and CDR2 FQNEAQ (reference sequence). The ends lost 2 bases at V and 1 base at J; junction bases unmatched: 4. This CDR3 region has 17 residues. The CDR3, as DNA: TGTGCCAGCAGCTTACTGACAGGGGGCCTGAACACCGGGGAGCTGTTTTTT. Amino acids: CASSLLTGGLNTGELFF.

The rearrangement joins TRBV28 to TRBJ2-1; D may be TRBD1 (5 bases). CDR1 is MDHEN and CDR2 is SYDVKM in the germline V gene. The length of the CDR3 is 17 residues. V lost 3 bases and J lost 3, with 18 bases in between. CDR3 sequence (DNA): TGTGCCAGCAGTTTTCTTGGGGTCGTAGACAGCTACAATGAGCAGTTCTTC. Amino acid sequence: CASSFLGVVDSYNEQFF. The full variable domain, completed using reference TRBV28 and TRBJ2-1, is DVKVTQSSRYLVKRTGEKVFLECVQDMDHENMFWYRQDPGLGLRLIYFSYDVKMKEKGDIPEGYSVSREKKERFSLILESASTNQTSMYLCASSFLGVVDSYNEQFFGPGTRLTVL.

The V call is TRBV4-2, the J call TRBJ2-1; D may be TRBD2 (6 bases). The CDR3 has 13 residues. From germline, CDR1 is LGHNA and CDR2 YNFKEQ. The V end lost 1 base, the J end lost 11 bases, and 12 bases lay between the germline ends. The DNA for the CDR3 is TGTGCCAGCAGCCAAGGGGGCGGGACGCAGCAGTTCTTC. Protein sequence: CASSQGGGTQQFF.

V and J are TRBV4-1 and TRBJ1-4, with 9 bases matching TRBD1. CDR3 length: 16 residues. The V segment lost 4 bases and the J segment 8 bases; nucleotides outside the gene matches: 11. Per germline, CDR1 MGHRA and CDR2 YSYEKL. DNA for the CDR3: TGCGCCAGCAGCCCTTTACCGGGACAGGGCTACGAAAAACTGTTTTTT. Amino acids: CASSPLPGQGYEKLFF.

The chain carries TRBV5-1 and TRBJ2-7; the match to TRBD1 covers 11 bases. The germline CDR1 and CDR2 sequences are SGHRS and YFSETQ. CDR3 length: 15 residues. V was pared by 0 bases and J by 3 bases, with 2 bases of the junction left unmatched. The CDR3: CASSLGTGGGYEQYF. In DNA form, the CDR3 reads TGCGCCAGCAGCTTGGGGACAGGGGGCGGCTACGAGCAGTACTTC.

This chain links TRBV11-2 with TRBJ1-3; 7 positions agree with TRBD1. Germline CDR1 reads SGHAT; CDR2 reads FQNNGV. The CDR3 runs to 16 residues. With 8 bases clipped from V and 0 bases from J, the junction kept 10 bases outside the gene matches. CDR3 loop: CASVDTRGPSGNTIYF. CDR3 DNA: TGTGCCAGCGTTGACACAAGGGGGCCCTCTGGAAACACCATATATTTT.

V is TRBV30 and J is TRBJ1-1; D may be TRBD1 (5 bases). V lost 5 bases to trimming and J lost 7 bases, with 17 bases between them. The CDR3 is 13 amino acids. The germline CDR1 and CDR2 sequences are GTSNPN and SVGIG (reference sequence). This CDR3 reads CAWGSGGLGEAFF. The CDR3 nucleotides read TGTGCCTGGGGCTCCGGGGGACTTGGTGAAGCTTTCTTT.

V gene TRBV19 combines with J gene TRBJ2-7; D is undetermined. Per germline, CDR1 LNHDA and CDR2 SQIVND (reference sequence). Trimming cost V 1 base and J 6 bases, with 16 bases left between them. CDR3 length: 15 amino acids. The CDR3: CASSIGIGPPFEQYF. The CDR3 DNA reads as TGTGCCAGTAGTATAGGCATTGGGCCTCCCTTCGAGCAGTACTTC.

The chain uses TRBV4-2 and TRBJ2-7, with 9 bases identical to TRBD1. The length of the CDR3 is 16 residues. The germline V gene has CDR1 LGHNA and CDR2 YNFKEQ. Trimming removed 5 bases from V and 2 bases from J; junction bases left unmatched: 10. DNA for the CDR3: TGTGCCAGCAGCGGAAAACCGGGACAGGGTGCCTACGAGCAGTACTTC. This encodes CASSGKPGQGAYEQYF.

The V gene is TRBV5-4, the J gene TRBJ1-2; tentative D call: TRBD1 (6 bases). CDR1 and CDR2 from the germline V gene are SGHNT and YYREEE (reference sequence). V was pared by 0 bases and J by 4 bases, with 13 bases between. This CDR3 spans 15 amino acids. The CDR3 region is CASSLARTASYGYTF. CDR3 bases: TGTGCCAGCAGCTTGGCTAGGACAGCAAGCTATGGCTACACCTTC. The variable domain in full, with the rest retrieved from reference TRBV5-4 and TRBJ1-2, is ETGVTQSPTHLIKTRGQQVTLRCSSQSGHNTVSWYQQALGQGPQFIFQYYREEENGRGNFPPRFSGLQFPNYSSELNVNALELDDSALYLCASSLARTASYGYTFGSGTRLTVV.

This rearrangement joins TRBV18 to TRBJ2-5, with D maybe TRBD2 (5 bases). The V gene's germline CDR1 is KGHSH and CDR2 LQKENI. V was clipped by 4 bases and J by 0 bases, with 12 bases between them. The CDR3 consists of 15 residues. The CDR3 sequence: CASSREEVYQETQYF. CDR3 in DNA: TGTGCCAGCTCACGTGAGGAGGTGTACCAAGAGACCCAGTACTTC. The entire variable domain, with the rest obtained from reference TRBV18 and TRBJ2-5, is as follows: NAGVMQNPRHLVRRRGQEARLRCSPMKGHSHVYWYRQLPEEGLKFMVYLQKENIIDESGMPKERFSAEFPKEGPSILRIQQVVRGDSAAYFCASSREEVYQETQYFGPGTRLLVL.